This TCR beta chain was retrieved from a study of T cell repertoires in cytomegalovirus infection. Study conclusions and caveats: Ex vivo, HLA-C-restricted CMV-specific TCR beta clonotypes prevailed over the rest of the response.

CDR1 and CDR2 (germline): LNHDA, SQIVND (reference sequence). The CDR3 loop spans 11 amino acids. Trimming removed 5 bases at V and 10 bases at J, with 9 bases between. In regard to this clonotype: Its antigen is not known.

TCRdb passed the reads through MiXCR, listing each CDR3 protein once. The sample carries 200,000 to 300,000 distinct CDR3 sequences, roughly 13% recorded once. The chain carries TRBV19 and TRBJ2-1; D might be TRBD2 (5 bases). The material sequenced was PBMCs. The sequence was collected from a human donor in good health (CMV status not recorded). Some clones in this sample may be carry-over from other donors' samples. DNA of the CDR3: TGTGCCAGTAGTCGACTACGCGAGCAGTTCTTC. Protein: CASSRLREQFF.